Listed below are T cell receptor beta chains from one sample, sequenced in a study of T cell changes during pregnancy in multiple sclerosis. Measured with immunoSEQ multiplex PCR; TCRdb has only the in-frame clones, and not every one. The table records about 98,000 clones, about 90% of them present only once. The specimen was peripheral blood, collected after pregnancy. These receptors were taken from a female donor in good health, enrolled as a control in a pregnancy study. The CDR3 runs from the conserved cysteine through the conserved F or W. Each record gives: V gene, D gene, J gene, clone size, CDR3 protein, CDR3 DNA. A D gene is named only where the DNA matches it firmly. The size entry is marked missing in some rows and otherwise reads once, few, many or a size class.

TRBV27	NA	TRBJ1-6	NA	CASSLKPYATDSPLHF	TGTGCCAGCAGTCTAAAACCTTATGCTACCGATTCACCCCTCCACTTT
TRBV5-1	TRBD1	TRBJ2-7	NA	CASSSRLGTGFYEQYF	TGCGCCAGCAGCTCCCGACTAGGGACAGGGTTCTACGAGCAGTACTTC
TRBV7-9	NA	TRBJ1-2	NA	CASSSHEANYGYTF	TGTGCCAGCAGCTCCCATGAGGCTAACTATGGCTACACCTTC
TRBV5-4	NA	TRBJ2-1	NA	CASSLQGAGNEQFF	TGTGCCAGCAGCTTACAGGGCGCCGGGAATGAGCAGTTCTTC
TRBV7-3	NA	TRBJ2-3	NA	CASSLGLVTDTQYF	TGTGCCAGCAGCTTAGGACTGGTCACAGATACGCAGTATTTT
TRBV5-5	NA	TRBJ1-2	NA	CASSFIQGLGGYTF	TGTGCCAGCAGCTTCATTCAGGGACTGGGGGGCTACACCTTC
TRBV19	NA	TRBJ1-1	NA	CASSGYGGGNTEAFF	TGTGCCAGTAGTGGATACGGGGGGGGGAACACTGAAGCTTTCTTT
TRBV21-1	NA	TRBJ1-5	NA	CASRGHHQPQHF	TGTGCCAGCAGGGGACATCATCAGCCCCAGCATTTT
TRBV18	NA	TRBJ1-2	few	CASSPPGLEDGYTF	TGTGCCAGCTCACCCCCGGGTCTAGAGGATGGCTACACCTTC
TRBV6-6	TRBD1	TRBJ1-5	NA	CASSLTGAWQPQHF	TGTGCCAGCAGCCTGACAGGGGCTTGGCAGCCCCAGCATTTT
TRBV11-3	NA	TRBJ2-1	NA	CASSPWRAQWDEQFF	TGTGCCAGCAGCCCTTGGAGGGCCCAATGGGATGAGCAGTTCTTC
TRBV2	NA	TRBJ1-5	once	CASRDGNDQPQHF	TGTGCCAGCCGGGATGGAAATGATCAGCCCCAGCATTTT
TRBV11-2	TRBD2	TRBJ2-2	NA	CASSSRASGAMELFF	TGTGCCAGCAGCTCCAGGGCTAGCGGAGCTATGGAGCTGTTTTTT
TRBV19	NA	TRBJ1-1	NA	CASSNGANTEAFF	TGTGCCAGTAGTAATGGGGCGAACACTGAAGCTTTCTTT
TRBV6-1	NA	TRBJ2-2	NA	CASSYLLSTGELFF	TGTGCCAGCAGTTATTTGCTTAGCACCGGGGAGCTGTTTTTT
TRBV6-6	TRBD1	TRBJ2-7	NA	CASRRQGSEQYF	TGTGCCAGCAGGCGACAGGGTAGCGAGCAGTACTTC
TRBV6-5	TRBD1	TRBJ1-6	NA	CASSYLDRRSPLHF	TGTGCCAGCAGTTACTTGGACAGGAGATCACCCCTCCACTTT
TRBV6-1	NA	TRBJ1-3	NA	CASTQGGPGNTIYF	TGTGCCAGCACTCAGGGAGGTCCTGGAAACACCATATATTTT
TRBV9	TRBD2	TRBJ2-1	NA	CASSTGGGNEQFF	TGTGCCAGCAGCACCGGCGGGGGGAATGAGCAGTTCTTC
TRBV7-2	NA	TRBJ2-7	NA	CASSLVSAGEGYEQYF	TGTGCCAGCAGCTTAGTCAGTGCAGGGGAGGGCTACGAGCAGTACTTC
TRBV2	NA	TRBJ1-2	NA	CASRGPKAGGYTF	TGTGCCAGCAGGGGGCCCAAAGCAGGTGGCTACACCTTC
TRBV12-5	TRBD1	TRBJ1-1	NA	CASARDSGGAAFF	TGTGCTAGCGCCCGGGACAGTGGAGGCGCAGCTTTCTTT
TRBV5-8	TRBD1	TRBJ2-3	NA	CASRGFRDRGGSSTDTQYF	TGTGCCAGCAGAGGATTCCGGGACAGGGGGGGATCTAGCACAGATACGCAGTATTTT